This entry lists 7 T cell receptor beta chains sequenced from one sample in a study of CD8+ T cells in alopecia areata. As to treatment: oral pan-JAK inhibitor, 5-10 mg twice daily. Following extraction, RNA underwent reverse transcription to cDNA, which served as the sequencing template. Measured with immunoSEQ multiplex PCR; TCRdb has only the in-frame clones, and not every one. Of roughly 200,000 clones listed, around 43% are singletons. This specimen was CD4+ T cells sorted from blood, taken at approximately week 36, from a patient treated with tofacitinib. These receptors were obtained from a human donor with alopecia areata.

This clone occurred a few times. The genes are TRBV29-1 and TRBJ1-4; tentatively, D is TRBD1 (5 bases). The V end lost 7 bases, the J end lost 5 bases, and 23 bases lay between the germline ends. The CDR3 is 16 amino acids. CDR1 SQVTM and CDR2 ANQGSEA come from the germline V gene. CDR3 protein: CSAVVPGAAENEKLFF. Written as DNA, the CDR3 is TGCAGCGCCGTGGTACCCGGGGCAGCCGAGAATGAAAAACTGTTTTTT.

This clone occurred a few times. This chain joins TRBV28 and TRBJ2-1; D unresolved. The germline V gene has CDR1 MDHEN and CDR2 SYDVKM. The CDR3 extends over 14 amino acids. Between the trimmed V and J ends, which lost 7 bases and 0 bases, there was a span of 10 bases. CDR3 sequence reads: CASTLRSSYNEQFF. The CDR3 nucleotides are TGTGCCAGCACCCTAAGGAGCTCCTACAATGAGCAGTTCTTC.

V gene TRBV6-5 combines with J gene TRBJ2-5, with D possibly being TRBD1 or TRBD2 (6 bases each). CDR1 is MNHEY, CDR2 SVGAGI, per germline. Trimming left V 6 bases short and J 6 bases short, with 11 bases between. CDR3 size: 12 residues. The CDR3 reads CASRGGLKTQYF. The CDR3 coding sequence is TGTGCCAGCAGAGGGGGGTTGAAGACCCAGTACTTC.

The CDR3 sequence: CSVNEGQLRDNEQFF. The CDR3 DNA sequence: TGCAGCGTTAACGAGGGGCAGTTAAGGGACAATGAGCAGTTCTTC. V gene TRBV29-1 combines with J gene TRBJ2-1, with D tentatively TRBD1 or TRBD2 (5 bases each). Looked up from germline, CDR1 is SQVTM and CDR2 is ANQGSEA. This CDR3 is 15 amino acids long. V lost 5 bases and J lost 5, with 19 bases in between.

CDR3 residues: CASSLGGQGSYEQYF. DNA of the CDR3: TGCGCCAGCAGCTTGGGAGGACAGGGGTCCTACGAGCAGTACTTC. The chain carries TRBV5-1 and TRBJ2-7; 9 nucleotides agree with TRBD1. The CDR3 consists of 15 residues. Germline CDR1 reads SGHRS; CDR2 reads YFSETQ. Germline trimming cut 0 bases from V and 1 base from J; bases unmatched to any gene: 2.

The rearrangement joins TRBV7-9 to TRBJ2-3; 12 bases line up with TRBD2. The length of the CDR3 is 16 residues. CDR1 and CDR2 from the germline V gene are SEHNR and FQNEAQ (reference sequence). V was pared by 4 bases and J by 5 bases, with 7 bases of the junction left unmatched. CDR3 sequence: CASSSLAGGRRDTQYF. The CDR3 bases are TGTGCCAGCAGCTCCCTAGCGGGAGGGCGACGAGATACGCAGTATTTT.

The chain carries TRBV29-1 and TRBJ2-7; D gene ambiguous. Trimming shortened V by 4 bases and J by 7 bases, and 20 bases separated the two germline ends. This CDR3 is built from 14 residues. Germline lookup yields CDR1 SQVTM and CDR2 ANQGSEA. CDR3 DNA sequence: TGCAGCGTTGTATCGTATAGGGCCCTACGGGAGCAGTACTTC. The encoded protein is CSVVSYRALREQYF.